This entry lists 9 T cell receptor beta chains sequenced from one sample in a study of response to subunit inactivated influenza vaccine. TCRdb reprocessed the RT-PCR reads via MiXCR and lists one record per CDR3 protein. Of 650,000 to 700,000 distinct CDR3 sequences listed, approximately 14% were seen once; the top ten hold around 10%. Sample: PBMCs from blood, taken about 12 days after vaccination. These receptor sequences come from a man aged 50 or older who received an inactivated influenza vaccine.

The chain recombines TRBV6-2 or TRBV6-3 with TRBJ1-5; 8 bases line up with TRBD1. This CDR3 region has 15 residues. Per the germline V gene, CDR1 is MNHEY and CDR2 is SVGEGT. V was clipped by 5 bases and J by 4 bases; unmatched bases: 7. The CDR3 loop is CASSPRQGMNQPQHF. The DNA of the CDR3 is TGTGCCAGCAGTCCCCGACAGGGGATGAATCAGCCCCAGCATTTT.

This clonotype was seen repeatedly, ten times or more. This rearrangement joins TRBV7-2 to TRBJ2-5, with 12 bases lining up with TRBD2. CDR3 size: 15 residues. Germline CDR1 and CDR2: SGHTA and FQGNSA. Trimming at V came to 5 bases and at J to 4 bases, leaving 5 bases not matched to a gene. CDR3 bases: TGTGCCAGCAGCCGACCGGGACTAGCGGGAGAGACCCAGTACTTC. Residues: CASSRPGLAGETQYF.

This clonotype showed up just a few times. V gene TRBV11-2 combines with J gene TRBJ1-6; no clear D gene. Trimming left V 0 bases short and J 0 bases short, with 9 bases between. The CDR3 sequence is 17 residues long. In germline, CDR1 is SGHAT, CDR2 FQNNGV. This CDR3 reads CASSLDRGSSYNSPLHF. CDR3 sequence (DNA): TGTGCCAGCAGCTTAGATCGGGGTAGCTCCTATAATTCACCCCTCCACTTT. The full variable domain, its missing parts supplied by reference TRBV11-2 and TRBJ1-6, is EAGVAQSPRYKIIEKRQSVAFWCNPISGHATLYWYQQILGQGPKLLIQFQNNGVVDDSQLPKDRFSAERLKGVDSTLKIQPAKLEDSAVYLCASSLDRGSSYNSPLHFGNGTRLTVT.

Only a few counts were recorded for this clonotype. The chain is built from TRBV4-3 and TRBJ2-7; TRBD1 might be the D (6 bases). Trimming shortened V by 2 bases and J by 3 bases, and 14 bases separated the two germline ends. CDR3 size: 15 residues. CDR1 and CDR2 from the germline V gene are LGHNA and YSLEER. This CDR3 reads CASSQTRQVRYEQYF. The CDR3 bases are TGCGCCAGCAGCCAAACCCGACAGGTTCGCTACGAGCAGTACTTC.

This chain links TRBV29-1 with TRBJ2-2; 10 bases map to TRBD1. Losses at the gene ends were 3 bases for V and 10 bases for J; bases not matched to a gene: 8. The CDR3 length is 14 residues. CDR1 and CDR2 (germline): SQVTM, ANQGSEA. CDR3 nucleotides: TGCAGCGTTGATTTGGGACAGGGGTTCGAGGAGCTGTTTTTT. Translated: CSVDLGQGFEELFF.

This clonotype was picked up a small number of times. The chain employs TRBV29-1 and TRBJ2-4; 14 nucleotides align to TRBD2. CDR3 length: 18 residues. V lost 3 bases to trimming and J lost 0 bases; unmatched junction nucleotides: 7. CDR1 is SQVTM and CDR2 is ANQGSEA in the germline V gene. The chain's CDR3 is CSVDGTSGGDPAKNIQYF. In nucleotides, the CDR3 is TGCAGCGTTGACGGGACTAGCGGGGGAGATCCAGCCAAAAACATTCAGTACTTC.

This clonotype was detected a few times. This chain links TRBV28 with TRBJ2-7; TRBD2 aligns across 11 bases. V shed 4 bases and J 2 bases; nucleotides not matched to a gene: 4. Germline-derived CDR1 and CDR2 are MDHEN and SYDVKM. The CDR3 totals 15 residues. As DNA, the CDR3 is TGTGCCAGCAGTTCCGAGACTAGCGGGGCCTACGAGCAGTACTTC. This sequence encodes CASSSETSGAYEQYF.

This clonotype was recorded a few times. V and J are TRBV19 and TRBJ2-2; TRBD1 is a possible D gene (5 bases). CDR3 length: 17 residues. The V and J ends lost 3 bases and 0 bases respectively, with 14 bases between them. Germline CDR1 reads LNHDA; CDR2 reads SQIVND (reference sequence). The CDR3 coding sequence is TGTGCCAGTAGTATTTTACAACAGACAGCGAACACCGGGGAGCTGTTTTTT. This codes for CASSILQQTANTGELFF.

This clonotype was detected a few times. In nucleotides, the CDR3 is TGTGCCAGCAGCCCGGGAGGGCTATACAATGAGCAGTTCTTC. Encoded protein: CASSPGGLYNEQFF. J is TRBJ2-1 and V is TRBV6-2 or TRBV6-3; 8 bases map to TRBD2. Trimming removed 6 bases from V and 4 bases from J; junction bases left unmatched: 5. The CDR3 has 14 residues. Germline CDR1 is MNHEY and CDR2 is SVGEGT.